The clone carrying this T cell receptor beta chain is a singleton in its sample. Its antigen is still unknown. These data come from a study of cytomegalovirus exposure and HLA in healthy donors. Study results and caveats: An Asian-associated ancestry cluster reportedly showed fewer N-insertions than the roughly 670-donor mean in a later analysis. With later analysis, a missense DCLRE1C variant became linked to TCR beta V- and J-gene trimming.

The CDR3 has 11 amino acids. Germline CDR1 is MDHEN and CDR2 is SYDVKM. The V end lost 8 bases, the J end lost 0 bases, and 4 bases lay between the germline ends. The PCR was carried out with 60 Vbeta primers and 13 Jbeta primers. Original data processing: An analysis performed later counted about 80 million unique TCR beta chains (roughly 11 million of them shared). The protocol was immunoSEQ multiplex PCR, while the TCRdb copy is restricted to in-frame clones and leaves out a portion. V, J and clone size are those of that table, while D and trimming were read from the DNA. Here the sample spans roughly 180,000 clones, 75% to 85% being singletons.

Sequenced: PBMCs. The V and J genes are TRBV28 and TRBJ1-1, with D hard to call. This TCR was recovered from a woman in her twenties or thirties in good health and CMV-seropositive. The CDR3 spells CASAMNTEAFF. CDR3 nucleotide sequence: TGTGCCAGCGCGATGAACACTGAAGCTTTCTTT.